Listed below are T cell receptor beta chains from one sample, sequenced in a study of vaccination and CD4 T cells after COVID-19. From the PCR reads, TCRdb called clonotypes with MiXCR, one entry per CDR3 protein. The table shows around 14,000 distinct CDR3 sequences, with just under 30% occurring only once. Antigen specificity for these receptors is unknown. The sample in question was CD4+ T cells from blood, cultured in vitro, obtained before SARS-CoV-2 vaccination. The receptors come from a human donor who received a COVID-19 vaccine. The CDR3 runs from the conserved cysteine through the conserved F or W. Each record gives: D gene, clone size, V gene, J gene, CDR3 DNA, CDR3 protein. D genes are given only for firm matches. Some rows mark clone size as missing; the rest say once, few, many or name a class of expanded clone.

D gene: TRBD1; clone size: few; V gene: TRBV19; J gene: TRBJ1-3; CDR3 DNA: TGTGCCAGTAGTATTGGGACAGGGGGCTCTGGAAACACCATATATTTT; CDR3 protein: CASSIGTGGSGNTIYF
D gene: NA; clone size: NA; V gene: TRBV6-1; J gene: TRBJ1-5; CDR3 DNA: TGTGCCTCCCGGACCCGGGGCCCAACCCAGCCCCAGCATTTT; CDR3 protein: CASRTRGPTQPQHF
D gene: NA; clone size: NA; V gene: TRBV20-1; J gene: TRBJ1-2; CDR3 DNA: TGCAGTGCCTCCAGGACGGGAAACTATGGCTACACCTTC; CDR3 protein: CSASRTGNYGYTF
D gene: NA; clone size: NA; V gene: TRBV6-1; J gene: TRBJ2-1; CDR3 DNA: TGTGCCAGCAGTGGCAGGACGGTATCCAATGAGCAGTTCTTC; CDR3 protein: CASSGRTVSNEQFF
D gene: TRBD1; clone size: NA; V gene: TRBV5-1; J gene: TRBJ1-2; CDR3 DNA: TGCGCCAGCAGCTTAGACAGGGGGGCGGATGGCTACACCTTC; CDR3 protein: CASSLDRGADGYTF
D gene: NA; clone size: once; V gene: TRBV29-1; J gene: TRBJ1-1; CDR3 DNA: TGCAGCGTTGAAGATCCTGCGAACACTGAAGCTTTCTTT; CDR3 protein: CSVEDPANTEAFF
D gene: NA; clone size: NA; V gene: TRBV5-8; J gene: TRBJ1-5; CDR3 DNA: TGTGCCAGCAGCTTGCTGTGGGGTGTACGCAATCAGCCCCAGCATTTT; CDR3 protein: CASSLLWGVRNQPQHF
D gene: NA; clone size: NA; V gene: TRBV12-3/TRBV12-4; J gene: TRBJ1-1; CDR3 DNA: TGTGCCAGCAGTTTATGGAGGGTTAAAATCCCTGAAGCTTTCTTT; CDR3 protein: CASSLWRVKIPEAFF
D gene: TRBD2; clone size: NA; V gene: TRBV7-2; J gene: TRBJ2-3; CDR3 DNA: TGTGCCAGCAGCTTGGCACTAGCGGGGACTAGCACAGATACGCAGTATTTT; CDR3 protein: CASSLALAGTSTDTQYF
D gene: TRBD2; clone size: NA; V gene: TRBV7-6; J gene: TRBJ2-5; CDR3 DNA: TGTGCCAGCAGCTCCCGGACTAGCGGGGTGGAGACCCAGTACTTC; CDR3 protein: CASSSRTSGVETQYF
D gene: NA; clone size: NA; V gene: TRBV7-9; J gene: TRBJ2-5; CDR3 DNA: TGTGCCAGCAGCCAAACTACTAGCTCGATGGAGACCCAGTACTTC; CDR3 protein: CASSQTTSSMETQYF
D gene: NA; clone size: few; V gene: TRBV20-1; J gene: TRBJ2-7; CDR3 DNA: TGCAGTGCTAAAGGAACAAGTGGATCCTACGAGCAGTACTTC; CDR3 protein: CSAKGTSGSYEQYF
D gene: TRBD2; clone size: few; V gene: TRBV19; J gene: TRBJ2-2; CDR3 DNA: TGTGCCAGTAGTAGGGGACTAGCGGGGTACGCCACCGGGGAGCTGTTTTTT; CDR3 protein: CASSRGLAGYATGELFF
D gene: TRBD1; clone size: NA; V gene: TRBV19; J gene: TRBJ1-2; CDR3 DNA: TGTGCCAGTAGTATAAAACAGGGGTATGGTTTGGGCTACACCTTC; CDR3 protein: CASSIKQGYGLGYTF
D gene: NA; clone size: NA; V gene: TRBV5-4; J gene: TRBJ2-6; CDR3 DNA: TGTGCCAGCAGCCTAGGGCTTATCTCTGGGGCCAACGTCCTGACTTTC; CDR3 protein: CASSLGLISGANVLTF
D gene: NA; clone size: once; V gene: TRBV10-3; J gene: TRBJ1-3; CDR3 DNA: TGTGCCATCGGTGAGTCCCGTGGAAACACCATATATTTT; CDR3 protein: CAIGESRGNTIYF
D gene: NA; clone size: NA; V gene: TRBV5-5; J gene: TRBJ2-3; CDR3 DNA: TGTGCCAACAGCCATGACACAGGGTTCCCAGATACGCAGTATTTT; CDR3 protein: CANSHDTGFPDTQYF
D gene: NA; clone size: few; V gene: TRBV20-1; J gene: TRBJ1-5; CDR3 DNA: TGCAGTGCCCGAGGTAGGAGGGGAACGGGCAATCAGCCCCAGCATTTT; CDR3 protein: CSARGRRGTGNQPQHF
D gene: NA; clone size: NA; V gene: TRBV7-9; J gene: TRBJ1-1; CDR3 DNA: TGTGCCAGCGGCTTATCCAGACTGAACACTGAAGCTTTCTTT; CDR3 protein: CASGLSRLNTEAFF
D gene: NA; clone size: few; V gene: TRBV7-8; J gene: TRBJ2-7; CDR3 DNA: TGTGCCAGCAGCGCACGGACAGTCTACGAGCAGTACTTC; CDR3 protein: CASSARTVYEQYF
D gene: TRBD2; clone size: few; V gene: TRBV19; J gene: TRBJ2-5; CDR3 DNA: TGTGCCAGTAGTACAAAACTAGCGGGGTCAGGGACCCAGTACTTC; CDR3 protein: CASSTKLAGSGTQYF
D gene: NA; clone size: NA; V gene: TRBV5-6; J gene: TRBJ1-2; CDR3 DNA: TGTGCCAGCAGCTTGGCAGCTAACTATGGCTACACCTTC; CDR3 protein: CASSLAANYGYTF
D gene: NA; clone size: few; V gene: TRBV6-5; J gene: TRBJ1-1; CDR3 DNA: TGTGCCAGCAGTTTTGAGGGGAGGAACACTGAAGCTTTCTTT; CDR3 protein: CASSFEGRNTEAFF
D gene: TRBD2; clone size: NA; V gene: TRBV7-2; J gene: TRBJ2-3; CDR3 DNA: TGTGCCAGCAGCCCTGACGGGGGGTTTGGAGATACGCAGTATTTT; CDR3 protein: CASSPDGGFGDTQYF
D gene: TRBD1; clone size: NA; V gene: TRBV20-1; J gene: TRBJ1-2; CDR3 DNA: TGCAGTGCTACCGGAGGGGGCTTTGACTATGGCTACACCTTC; CDR3 protein: CSATGGGFDYGYTF
D gene: NA; clone size: few; V gene: TRBV3-1; J gene: TRBJ2-1; CDR3 DNA: TGTGCCAGCAGCCAAGATTCCCGCCCGAGTGAGCAGTTCTTC; CDR3 protein: CASSQDSRPSEQFF
D gene: NA; clone size: medium-sized; V gene: TRBV7-7; J gene: TRBJ2-5; CDR3 DNA: TGTGCCAGCAGCTTAGTTGTGGGGGGCCCTAGGGAGACCCAGTACTTC; CDR3 protein: CASSLVVGGPRETQYF
D gene: NA; clone size: NA; V gene: TRBV20-1; J gene: TRBJ2-3; CDR3 DNA: TGCAGTGCTAGGGAACACGGCACAGATACGCAGTATTTT; CDR3 protein: CSAREHGTDTQYF
D gene: NA; clone size: NA; V gene: TRBV5-1; J gene: TRBJ1-2; CDR3 DNA: TGCGCCAGCAGCTTTTCTGCTACTTACTTGCCAGGGAAGAACTATGGCTACACCTTC; CDR3 protein: CASSFSATYLPGKNYGYTF
D gene: TRBD2; clone size: NA; V gene: TRBV20-1; J gene: TRBJ2-7; CDR3 DNA: TGCAGTGCTAGGAATCACGGGGGGGTCTACGAGCAGTACTTC; CDR3 protein: CSARNHGGVYEQYF
D gene: NA; clone size: NA; V gene: TRBV7-3; J gene: TRBJ2-3; CDR3 DNA: TGTGCCAGCAGCTTAGGCCAGACAGATACGCAGTATTTT; CDR3 protein: CASSLGQTDTQYF
D gene: NA; clone size: NA; V gene: TRBV7-6; J gene: TRBJ1-6; CDR3 DNA: TGTGCCAGCAGCTTATTCCGGGATTCACCCCTCCACTTT; CDR3 protein: CASSLFRDSPLHF
D gene: NA; clone size: NA; V gene: TRBV30; J gene: TRBJ2-2; CDR3 DNA: TGTGCCTGGAGGCCTTGGCCGAACACCGGGGAGCTGTTTTTT; CDR3 protein: CAWRPWPNTGELFF
D gene: NA; clone size: NA; V gene: TRBV4-2; J gene: TRBJ2-5; CDR3 DNA: TGTGCCAGCAGCCAAGGAGGACAGCTGCAAGAGACCCAGTACTTC; CDR3 protein: CASSQGGQLQETQYF
D gene: NA; clone size: NA; V gene: TRBV5-4; J gene: TRBJ2-5; CDR3 DNA: TGTGCCAGCAGCTTGGCCGCGGGACGAGAGTACCAAGAGACCCAGTACTTC; CDR3 protein: CASSLAAGREYQETQYF
D gene: NA; clone size: few; V gene: TRBV12-3/TRBV12-4; J gene: TRBJ1-5; CDR3 DNA: TGTGCCAGCAGCACCCTTCAACAGCCCCAGCATTTT; CDR3 protein: CASSTLQQPQHF
D gene: NA; clone size: few; V gene: TRBV7-9; J gene: TRBJ1-6; CDR3 DNA: TGTGCCAGCAGCTTAGCGCTTGTGAATTCACCCCTCCACTTT; CDR3 protein: CASSLALVNSPLHF
D gene: NA; clone size: few; V gene: TRBV20-1; J gene: TRBJ1-2; CDR3 DNA: TGCAGTGCCCCGACGGCAGTCCGATTCTATGGCTACACCTTC; CDR3 protein: CSAPTAVRFYGYTF
D gene: TRBD1; clone size: few; V gene: TRBV20-1; J gene: TRBJ1-6; CDR3 DNA: TGCAGTGCTAGAGCCTACCGGGACAGGGATTCACCCCTCCACTTT; CDR3 protein: CSARAYRDRDSPLHF
D gene: TRBD2; clone size: NA; V gene: TRBV5-1; J gene: TRBJ2-6; CDR3 DNA: TGCGCCAGCAGCTTGTGGCCTAGCGGACCTAGCTTCCCCGGGGCCAACGTCCTGACTTTC; CDR3 protein: CASSLWPSGPSFPGANVLTF
D gene: TRBD1; clone size: few; V gene: TRBV5-1; J gene: TRBJ1-5; CDR3 DNA: TGCGCCAGCAGCTTGGGGACAGGGGGTTCGGATCAGCCCCAGCATTTT; CDR3 protein: CASSLGTGGSDQPQHF
D gene: NA; clone size: few; V gene: TRBV27; J gene: TRBJ1-6; CDR3 DNA: TGTGCCAGCAGTTTGAGAGGGCTTAATTCACCCCTCCACTTT; CDR3 protein: CASSLRGLNSPLHF
D gene: NA; clone size: NA; V gene: TRBV5-6; J gene: TRBJ1-6; CDR3 DNA: TGTGCCAGCAGCTTGGCCGGGTTCGGTTTCTCCTATAATTCACCCCTCCACTTT; CDR3 protein: CASSLAGFGFSYNSPLHF